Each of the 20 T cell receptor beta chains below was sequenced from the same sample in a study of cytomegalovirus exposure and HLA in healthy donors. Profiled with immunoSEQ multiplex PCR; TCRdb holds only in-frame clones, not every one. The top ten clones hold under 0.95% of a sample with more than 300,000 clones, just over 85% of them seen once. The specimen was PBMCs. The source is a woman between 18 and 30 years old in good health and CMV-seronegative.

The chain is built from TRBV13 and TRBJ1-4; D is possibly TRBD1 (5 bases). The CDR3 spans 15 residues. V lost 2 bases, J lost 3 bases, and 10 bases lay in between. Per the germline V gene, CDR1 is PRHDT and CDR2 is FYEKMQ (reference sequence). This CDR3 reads CASSLRGGSNEKLFF. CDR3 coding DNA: TGTGCCAGCAGCTTAAGGGGCGGCTCTAATGAAAAACTGTTTTTT.

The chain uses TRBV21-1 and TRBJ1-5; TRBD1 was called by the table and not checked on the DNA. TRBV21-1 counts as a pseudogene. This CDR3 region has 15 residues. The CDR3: CASSKLSISNQPQHF. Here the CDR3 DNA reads TGTGCCAGCAGCAAACTCAGTATTAGCAATCAGCCCCAGCATTTT.

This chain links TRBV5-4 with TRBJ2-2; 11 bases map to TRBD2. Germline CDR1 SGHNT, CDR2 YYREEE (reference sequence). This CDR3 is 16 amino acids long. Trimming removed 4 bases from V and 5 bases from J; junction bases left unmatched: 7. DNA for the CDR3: TGTGCCAGCAGCATTAGCGGGAGGGCGTTAACCGGGGAGCTGTTTTTT. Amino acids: CASSISGRALTGELFF. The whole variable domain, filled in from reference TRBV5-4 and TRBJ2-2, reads ETGVTQSPTHLIKTRGQQVTLRCSSQSGHNTVSWYQQALGQGPQFIFQYYREEENGRGNFPPRFSGLQFPNYSSELNVNALELDDSALYLCASSISGRALTGELFFGEGSRLTVL.

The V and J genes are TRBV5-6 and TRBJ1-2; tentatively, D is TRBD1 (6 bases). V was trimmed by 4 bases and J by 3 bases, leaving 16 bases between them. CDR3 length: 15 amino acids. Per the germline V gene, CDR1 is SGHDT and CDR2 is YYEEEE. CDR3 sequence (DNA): TGTGCCAGCAGCCCGTCCGGAACAGGGTACTATGGCTACACCTTC. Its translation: CASSPSGTGYYGYTF.

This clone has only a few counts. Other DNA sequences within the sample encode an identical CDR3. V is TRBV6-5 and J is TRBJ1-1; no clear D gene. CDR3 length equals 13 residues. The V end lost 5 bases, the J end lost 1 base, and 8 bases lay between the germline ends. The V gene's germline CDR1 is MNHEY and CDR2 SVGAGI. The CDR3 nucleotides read TGTGCCAGCAGTCTCTCCGGGAACACTGAAGCTTTCTTT. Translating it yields CASSLSGNTEAFF.

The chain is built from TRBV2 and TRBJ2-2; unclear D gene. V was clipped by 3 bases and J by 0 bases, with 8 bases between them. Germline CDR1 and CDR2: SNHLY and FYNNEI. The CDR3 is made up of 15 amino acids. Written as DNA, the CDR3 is TGTGCCAGCAGTGAGGCCCCGTCGAACACCGGGGAGCTGTTTTTT. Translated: CASSEAPSNTGELFF.

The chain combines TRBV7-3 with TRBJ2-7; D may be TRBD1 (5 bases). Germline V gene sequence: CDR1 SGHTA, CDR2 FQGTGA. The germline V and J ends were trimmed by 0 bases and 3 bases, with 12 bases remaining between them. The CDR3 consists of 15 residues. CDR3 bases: TGTGCCAGCAGCTTAACTCACAAGGGGTTCTACGAGCAGTACTTC. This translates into CASSLTHKGFYEQYF.

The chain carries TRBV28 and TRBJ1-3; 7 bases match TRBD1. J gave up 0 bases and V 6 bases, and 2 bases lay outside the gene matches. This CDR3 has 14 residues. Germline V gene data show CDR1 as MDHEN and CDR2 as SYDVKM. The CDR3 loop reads CASRQGRSGNTIYF. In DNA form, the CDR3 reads TGTGCCAGCAGACAGGGGCGCTCTGGAAACACCATATATTTT.

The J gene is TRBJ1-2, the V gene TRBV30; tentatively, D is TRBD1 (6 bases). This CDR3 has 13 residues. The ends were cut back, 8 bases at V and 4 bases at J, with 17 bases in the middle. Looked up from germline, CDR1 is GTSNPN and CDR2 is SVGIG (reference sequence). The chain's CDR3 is CAGDRHQSYGYTF. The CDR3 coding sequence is TGTGCCGGCGACAGGCATCAGTCCTATGGCTACACCTTC.

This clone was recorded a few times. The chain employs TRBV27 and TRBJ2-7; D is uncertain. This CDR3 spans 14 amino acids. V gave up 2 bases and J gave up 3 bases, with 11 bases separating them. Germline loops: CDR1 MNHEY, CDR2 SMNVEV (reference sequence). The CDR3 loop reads CASSLTTNSYEQYF. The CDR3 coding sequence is TGTGCCAGCAGTTTAACGACAAACAGCTACGAGCAGTACTTC.

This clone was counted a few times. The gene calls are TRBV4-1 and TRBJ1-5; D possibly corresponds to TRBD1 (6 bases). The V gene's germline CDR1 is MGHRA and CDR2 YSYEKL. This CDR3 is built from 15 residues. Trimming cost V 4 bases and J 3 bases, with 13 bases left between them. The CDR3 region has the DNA TGCGCCAGCAGCCCACTCTCAGGGGCCAATCAGCCCCAGCATTTT. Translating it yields CASSPLSGANQPQHF.

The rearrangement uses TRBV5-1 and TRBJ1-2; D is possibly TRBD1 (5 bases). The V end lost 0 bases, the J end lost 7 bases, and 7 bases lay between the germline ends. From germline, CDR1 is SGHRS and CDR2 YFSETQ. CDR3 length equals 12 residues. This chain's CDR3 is CASSLGGLGYTF. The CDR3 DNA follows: TGCGCCAGCAGCTTGGGGGGACTTGGCTACACCTTC.

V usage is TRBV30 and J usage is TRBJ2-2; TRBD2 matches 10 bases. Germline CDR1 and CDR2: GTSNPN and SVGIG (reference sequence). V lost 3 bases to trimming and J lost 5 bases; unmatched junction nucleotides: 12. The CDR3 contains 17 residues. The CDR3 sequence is CAWSDRSGRVWTGELFF. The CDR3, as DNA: TGTGCCTGGAGCGATCGGAGCGGGAGGGTATGGACCGGGGAGCTGTTTTTT.

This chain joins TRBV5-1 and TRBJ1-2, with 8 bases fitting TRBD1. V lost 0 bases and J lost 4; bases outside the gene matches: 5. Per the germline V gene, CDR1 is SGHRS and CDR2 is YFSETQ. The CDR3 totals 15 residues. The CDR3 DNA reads TGCGCCAGCAGCTTGGGCGCAGGGGGCAGCTATGGCTACACCTTC. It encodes CASSLGAGGSYGYTF.

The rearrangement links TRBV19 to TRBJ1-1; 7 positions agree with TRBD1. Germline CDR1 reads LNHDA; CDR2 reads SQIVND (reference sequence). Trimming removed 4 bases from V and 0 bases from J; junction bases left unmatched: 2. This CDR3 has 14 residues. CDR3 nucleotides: TGTGCCAGTAGTAGGGGACAGATGAACACTGAAGCTTTCTTT. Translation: CASSRGQMNTEAFF.

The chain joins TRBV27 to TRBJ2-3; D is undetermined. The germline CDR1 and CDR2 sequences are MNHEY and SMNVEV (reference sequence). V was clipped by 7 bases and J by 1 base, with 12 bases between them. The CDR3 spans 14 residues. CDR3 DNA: TGTGCCAGCAAAAAAACGGGTCGCACAGATACGCAGTATTTT. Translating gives CASKKTGRTDTQYF.

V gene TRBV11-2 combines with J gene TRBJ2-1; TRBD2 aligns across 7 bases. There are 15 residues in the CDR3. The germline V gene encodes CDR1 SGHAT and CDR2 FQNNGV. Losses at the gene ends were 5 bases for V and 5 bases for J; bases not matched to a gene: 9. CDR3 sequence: CASSARLAIDNEQFF. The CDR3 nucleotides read TGTGCCAGCAGCGCCCGACTAGCTATCGACAATGAGCAGTTCTTC.

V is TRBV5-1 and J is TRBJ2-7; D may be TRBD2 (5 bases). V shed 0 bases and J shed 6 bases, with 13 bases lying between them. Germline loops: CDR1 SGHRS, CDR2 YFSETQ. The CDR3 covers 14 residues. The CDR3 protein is CASSLDNTRAEQYF. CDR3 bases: TGCGCCAGCAGCTTGGACAACACGAGGGCCGAGCAGTACTTC. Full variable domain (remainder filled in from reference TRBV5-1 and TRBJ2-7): KAGVTQTPRYLIKTRGQQVTLSCSPISGHRSVSWYQQTPGQGLQFLFEYFSETQRNKGNFPGRFSGRQFSNSRSEMNVSTLELGDSALYLCASSLDNTRAEQYFGPGTRLTVT.

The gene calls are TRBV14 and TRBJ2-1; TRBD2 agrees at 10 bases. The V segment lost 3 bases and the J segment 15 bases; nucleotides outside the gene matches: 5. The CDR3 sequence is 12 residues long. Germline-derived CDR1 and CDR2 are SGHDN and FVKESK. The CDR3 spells CASSHLAGDWFF. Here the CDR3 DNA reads TGTGCCAGCAGCCACCTAGCGGGAGATTGGTTCTTC.

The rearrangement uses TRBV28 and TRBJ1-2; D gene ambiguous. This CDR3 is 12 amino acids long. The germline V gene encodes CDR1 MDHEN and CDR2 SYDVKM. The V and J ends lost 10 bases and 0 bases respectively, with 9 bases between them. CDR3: CATGSANYGYTF. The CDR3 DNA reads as TGTGCCACGGGGAGCGCTAACTATGGCTACACCTTC.